A single sample gave rise to the 3 T cell receptor beta chains below, sequenced in a study of blood T cell repertoires in COVID-19 (dated by TCRdb to about 2020). The method was the immunoSEQ multiplex PCR assay. TCRdb's version of the immuneACCESS table is confined to in-frame rearrangements and falls short of the full clone set. An unresolved V gene accounts for under half of the shortfall where checked; the remainder is of unknown origin. Counted in this sample were about 73,000 clones; 82% of them appeared once. About 3.8% of the sample belongs to the ten largest clones. The sample taken for sequencing was peripheral blood. These receptors originate from a woman aged 55-69 years with acute or convalescent COVID-19.

The chain joins TRBV28 to TRBJ1-3, with 8 bases identical to TRBD1. The CDR3 runs 16 residues. In germline, CDR1 is MDHEN, CDR2 SYDVKM. The trim removed 6 bases at V and 0 bases at J, leaving 7 bases unmatched. The chain's CDR3 is CASSRQGLTSGNTIYF. For the CDR3, the DNA is TGTGCCAGCAGCCGACAGGGGCTAACCTCTGGAAACACCATATATTTT. Variable domain in full (rest from reference TRBV28 and TRBJ1-3): DVKVTQSSRYLVKRTGEKVFLECVQDMDHENMFWYRQDPGLGLRLIYFSYDVKMKEKGDIPEGYSVSREKKERFSLILESASTNQTSMYLCASSRQGLTSGNTIYFGEGSWLTVV.

The V call is TRBV28, the J call TRBJ1-5, with TRBD1 as a possible D gene (6 bases). Trimming stripped 6 bases from V and 5 bases from J, with 14 bases between. The CDR3 is 14 amino acids. The germline gives CDR1 MDHEN, CDR2 SYDVKM. The CDR3 bases are TGTGCCAGCAGAGCGTCAGGGGTTGATCAGCCCCAGCATTTT. As protein: CASRASGVDQPQHF.

This chain uses TRBV6-5 with TRBJ1-5, with 9 bases lining up with TRBD1. V lost 6 bases, J lost 1 base, and 4 bases stayed unmatched. This CDR3 contains 15 residues. The germline gives CDR1 MNHEY, CDR2 SVGAGI. CDR3 loop: CASRGQGRSNQPQHF. DNA of the CDR3: TGTGCCAGCAGGGGACAGGGTAGGAGCAATCAGCCCCAGCATTTT.